Shown below are 26 T cell receptor beta chains from a single sample sequenced in a study of cytomegalovirus exposure and HLA in healthy donors. Libraries were prepared by immunoSEQ multiplex PCR; TCRdb keeps only in-frame clonotypes and omits some of them. The sample lists over 150,000 clones; about 86% were seen once. Specimen: PBMCs. These receptors came from a human donor in good health.

This clone was counted only a few times. The rearrangement links TRBV25-1 to TRBJ1-2; the D is unclear. The CDR3 spans 12 residues. Germline-derived CDR1 and CDR2 are MGHDK and SYGVNS. The ends were cut back, 3 bases at V and 9 bases at J, with 11 bases in the middle. The CDR3 sequence: CASSEGPPRYTF. CDR3 nucleotides: TGTGCCAGCAGTGAGGGCCCCCCACGCTACACCTTC.

This clone was observed a single time. Other DNA sequences in this sample translate to the same CDR3. The genes are TRBV7-9 and TRBJ1-2; D perhaps matches TRBD1 (5 bases). Trimming cost V 5 bases and J 7 bases, with 11 bases left between them. This CDR3 region has 12 residues. The germline CDR1 and CDR2 sequences are SEHNR and FQNEAQ (reference sequence). The CDR3 nucleotides are TGTGCCAGCAGCATTAGGGGACTTGGCTACACCTTC. Translating gives CASSIRGLGYTF.

This chain connects TRBV18 to TRBJ2-7; 10 positions match TRBD1. V gave up 2 bases and J gave up 5 bases; unmatched junction bases: 6. The CDR3 is made up of 15 amino acids. Germline V gives CDR1 KGHSH, CDR2 LQKENI. CDR3 sequence (DNA): TGTGCCAGCTCACCAGGAGGGACAGGGGTGGACGAGCAGTACTTC. Its translation is CASSPGGTGVDEQYF.

CDR3 residues: CASSLQLGTGGSEQFF. Here the CDR3 DNA reads TGTGCCAGCAGCTTACAGTTAGGGACAGGGGGTAGTGAGCAGTTCTTC. The rearrangement joins TRBV11-1 to TRBJ2-1, with 11 bases matching TRBD1. Germline V gene data show CDR1 as SGHAT and CDR2 as FQDESV (reference sequence). The V segment lost 2 bases and the J segment 9 bases; nucleotides outside the gene matches: 9. The CDR3 runs 16 residues.

This clone was seen a few times. The chain has TRBV4-1 and TRBJ2-7, with TRBD1 matching over 8 bases. CDR1 and CDR2 from the germline V gene are MGHRA and YSYEKL. The V segment lost 0 bases and the J segment 2 bases; nucleotides outside the gene matches: 3. CDR3 length: 15 residues. CDR3 DNA: TGCGCCAGCAGCCAAGATCAGGGGGCCCCCTACGAGCAGTACTTC. Residues: CASSQDQGAPYEQYF.

The chain joins TRBV23-1 to TRBJ1-4, with D perhaps TRBD1 (5 bases). TRBV23-1 is annotated as an ORF whose role is uncertain. This CDR3 spans 19 amino acids. Trimming pared 6 bases from V and 0 bases from J, leaving 23 bases between. The CDR3 spells CASSQQEAAHATTNEKLFF. CDR3 DNA: TGCGCCAGCAGCCAACAGGAGGCGGCTCATGCGACAACTAATGAAAAACTGTTTTTT.

This chain links TRBV5-4 with TRBJ2-7; the D gene is possibly TRBD1 (8 bases). CDR1 and CDR2 (germline): SGHNT, YYREEE (reference sequence). Trimming left V 4 bases short and J 3 bases short, with 14 bases between. CDR3 size: 14 residues. The CDR3 DNA follows: TGTGCCAGCAGCCGGACAGGGACTAACTACGAGCAGTACTTC. Its protein is CASSRTGTNYEQYF.

The V and J genes are TRBV6-6 and TRBJ1-4, with D unclear. Trimming took off 6 bases at V and 7 bases at J, with 9 bases between the two ends. The germline gives CDR1 MNHNY, CDR2 SVGAGI (reference sequence). The length of the CDR3 is 12 residues. The CDR3 loop reads CASSATFEKLFF. CDR3 nucleotides: TGTGCCAGCAGCGCTACTTTTGAAAAACTGTTTTTT.

The rearrangement joins TRBV13 to TRBJ2-1; D is unresolved. CDR3 length equals 12 residues. Per germline, CDR1 PRHDT and CDR2 FYEKMQ (reference sequence). V gave up 2 bases and J gave up 7 bases, with 6 bases separating them. The CDR3 DNA reads as TGTGCCAGCAGCTTACTGTCGAATGAGCAGTTCTTC. Amino acid sequence: CASSLLSNEQFF.

This chain links TRBV11-2 with TRBJ1-4; a possible D gene is TRBD1 (6 bases). This CDR3 spans 16 amino acids. V dropped 5 bases and J dropped 7 bases, with 20 bases sitting between them. Germline loops: CDR1 SGHAT, CDR2 FQNNGV. CDR3 nucleotides: TGTGCCAGCAGCCCGTGGGAGGCGGGGGCTGTTGAAAAACTGTTTTTT. It codes for CASSPWEAGAVEKLFF.

CDR3 region: CASSEGVKDSVKYF. CDR3 DNA: TGTGCCAGCAGTGAAGGGGTAAAGGACAGCGTAAAGTACTTC. This chain links TRBV6-1 with TRBJ2-7, with D perhaps TRBD1 (6 bases). CDR3 length: 14 residues. The germline CDR1 and CDR2 sequences are MNHNS and SASEGT. V lost 1 base, J lost 11 bases, and 18 bases lay in between.

The chain is built from TRBV27 and TRBJ2-7; D may be TRBD2 (6 bases). Trimming left V 6 bases short and J 3 bases short, with 21 bases between. Per the germline V gene, CDR1 is MNHEY and CDR2 is SMNVEV (reference sequence). This CDR3 is built from 16 residues. The CDR3: CASRGRGLRVGYEQYF. CDR3 nucleotides: TGTGCCAGCAGAGGTAGGGGACTCCGAGTTGGCTACGAGCAGTACTTC.

The gene calls are TRBV10-1 and TRBJ1-5; 10 nucleotides align to TRBD1. The CDR3 sequence is 16 residues long. V gave up 8 bases and J gave up 3 bases; unmatched junction bases: 10. The germline gives CDR1 WNHNN, CDR2 SYGVQD (reference sequence). Written as DNA, the CDR3 is TGCGCCAGCGCCGGGACAGGGGCGAACTTCAATCAGCCCCAGCATTTT. This encodes CASAGTGANFNQPQHF.

The chain is built from TRBV18 and TRBJ2-5, with a weak D call TRBD1 (6 bases). Trimming left V 3 bases short and J 5 bases short, with 16 bases between. CDR1 KGHSH and CDR2 LQKENI come from the germline V gene. CDR3 size: 15 residues. CDR3 nucleotide sequence: TGTGCCAGCTCACCCTTCCAGGGGCTACAGGAGACCCAGTACTTC. This codes for CASSPFQGLQETQYF. Complete variable domain (other parts from reference TRBV18 and TRBJ2-5): NAGVMQNPRHLVRRRGQEARLRCSPMKGHSHVYWYRQLPEEGLKFMVYLQKENIIDESGMPKERFSAEFPKEGPSILRIQQVVRGDSAAYFCASSPFQGLQETQYFGPGTRLLVL.

The chain has TRBV6-6 and TRBJ1-1; the D is unclear. V lost 6 bases, J lost 2 bases, and 7 bases lay in between. The CDR3 consists of 12 residues. Germline loops: CDR1 MNHNY, CDR2 SVGAGI (reference sequence). The CDR3 sequence is CASRTTNTEAFF. CDR3 DNA sequence: TGTGCCAGCAGGACGACAAACACTGAAGCTTTCTTT.

The CDR3 spells CASLPGQGAGNTIYF. The CDR3 nucleotides read TGTGCCAGCCTACCGGGACAGGGGGCTGGAAACACCATATATTTT. The chain has TRBV2 and TRBJ1-3; 11 bases are a match to TRBD1. The CDR3 is 15 residues long. The V gene end was trimmed by 8 bases and the J gene end by 2 bases; junction bases not matched to a gene: 5. The germline V gene has CDR1 SNHLY and CDR2 FYNNEI.

The rearrangement links TRBV2 to TRBJ2-2, with 9 bases aligning to TRBD1. Per the germline V gene, CDR1 is SNHLY and CDR2 is FYNNEI. This CDR3 region has 15 residues. With V trimmed by 6 bases and J by 6 bases, 8 bases remained unmatched. This CDR3 reads CASRSGTGTAGELFF. CDR3 in DNA: TGTGCCAGCAGATCCGGGACAGGGACCGCCGGGGAGCTGTTTTTT.

This chain links TRBV7-9 with TRBJ2-7; 7 nucleotides align to TRBD1. The CDR3 is made up of 14 amino acids. V lost 8 bases and J lost 6; bases outside the gene matches: 13. Germline loops: CDR1 SEHNR, CDR2 FQNEAQ (reference sequence). The DNA for the CDR3 is TGTGCCAGCGGGACGGGACAGCCCATCTCCGAGCAGTACTTC. This sequence encodes CASGTGQPISEQYF.

The rearrangement joins TRBV4-1 to TRBJ2-7; 10 bases map to TRBD2. J gave up 4 bases and V 8 bases, and 8 bases lay outside the gene matches. This CDR3 spans 14 amino acids. Germline CDR1 MGHRA, CDR2 YSYEKL. The CDR3 DNA reads TGCGCCAGCTCCCCGGCTAGCGGGGGTTACGAGCAGTACTTC. Translating gives CASSPASGGYEQYF.

The chain links TRBV30 to TRBJ1-5; 10 bases line up with TRBD1. V lost 3 bases to trimming and J lost 5 bases; unmatched junction nucleotides: 7. This CDR3 contains 15 residues. The germline CDR1 and CDR2 sequences are GTSNPN and SVGIG (reference sequence). The CDR3 protein is CAWSSGTGAHQPQHF. The CDR3, as DNA: TGTGCCTGGAGCTCCGGGACAGGGGCACATCAGCCCCAGCATTTT.

The genes are TRBV13 and TRBJ1-2; a weak D match, TRBD1 (5 bases). This CDR3 has 12 residues. The germline V gene encodes CDR1 PRHDT and CDR2 FYEKMQ (reference sequence). V was shortened by 10 bases and J by 1 base, with 10 bases between the two germline ends. CDR3 sequence reads: CATSGYNYGYTF. CDR3 bases: TGTGCCACGTCAGGGTATAACTATGGCTACACCTTC.

CDR3 nucleotide sequence: TGTGCCAGCGGGCGGGAGGGCACAGATACGCAGTATTTT. It yields the protein CASGREGTDTQYF. The chain uses TRBV11-2 and TRBJ2-3; 8 bases line up with TRBD2. Losses at the gene ends were 8 bases for V and 1 base for J; bases not matched to a gene: 2. Germline V lookup: CDR1 SGHAT, CDR2 FQNNGV. CDR3 length: 13 residues.

This rearrangement joins TRBV27 to TRBJ2-3; the match to TRBD2 covers 9 bases. J was trimmed by 1 base and V by 6 bases; bases with no gene match: 8. Germline CDR1 is MNHEY and CDR2 is SMNVEV (reference sequence). This CDR3 region has 16 residues. The CDR3 DNA follows: TGTGCCAGCAGCCTGTTAGCGGGAGCGGGCACAGATACGCAGTATTTT. The encoded protein is CASSLLAGAGTDTQYF.

J is TRBJ2-7 and V is TRBV7-2; possible D gene TRBD1, 5 bases. V lost 2 bases to trimming and J lost 2 bases, with 16 bases between them. CDR1 and CDR2 from the germline V gene are SGHTA and FQGNSA. The CDR3 covers 16 residues. The CDR3: CASSLKPTVLTYEQYF. DNA for the CDR3: TGTGCCAGCAGCTTAAAGCCGACAGTTTTAACCTACGAGCAGTACTTC.

The chain links TRBV27 to TRBJ2-1, with 14 bases identical to TRBD2. CDR3 length: 17 amino acids. Germline CDR1 is MNHEY and CDR2 is SMNVEV (reference sequence). The ends lost 4 bases at V and 7 bases at J; junction bases unmatched: 9. CDR3 region: CASSSRLAGGPENEQFF. CDR3 nucleotides: TGTGCCAGCAGTTCGCGACTAGCGGGAGGGCCGGAGAATGAGCAGTTCTTC.

This clone was found once. This rearrangement joins TRBV7-2 to TRBJ2-2, with 8 nucleotides matching TRBD2. The CDR3 extends over 15 amino acids. The junction had 5 bases not matched to a gene; V was cut back by 3 bases and J by 5 bases. Per germline, CDR1 SGHTA and CDR2 FQGNSA. Written as DNA, the CDR3 is TGTGCCAGCAGCTTCGGGGGGGCATGGACCGGGGAGCTGTTTTTT. Its protein is CASSFGGAWTGELFF.